This T cell receptor (beta chain) was captured in a study of T cell responses to AZD1222 COVID-19 vaccine. Overall study findings and caveats: There were mostly white British donors and more females than males, and clonal diversity was possibly underestimated.

Details on this clone: Its specificity is not known.

The assay was immunoSEQ multiplex PCR, and TCRdb's table has in-frame clones only and misses some. The sample lists about 150,000 clones, approximately 90% occurring once. The CDR3 loop spans 13 amino acids. V gave up 4 bases and J gave up 5 bases, with 9 bases separating them. Germline CDR1 and CDR2: SGHRS and YFSETQ. The chain uses TRBV5-1 and TRBJ2-2; no clear D. The receptor was isolated from an adult who received the AZD1222 COVID-19 vaccine. The sample here was peripheral blood, taken 28 days after the second AZD1222 dose. The CDR3 nucleotides read TGCGCCAGCAGCGAGGACCGTACCGGGGAGCTGTTTTTT. Protein sequence: CASSEDRTGELFF.